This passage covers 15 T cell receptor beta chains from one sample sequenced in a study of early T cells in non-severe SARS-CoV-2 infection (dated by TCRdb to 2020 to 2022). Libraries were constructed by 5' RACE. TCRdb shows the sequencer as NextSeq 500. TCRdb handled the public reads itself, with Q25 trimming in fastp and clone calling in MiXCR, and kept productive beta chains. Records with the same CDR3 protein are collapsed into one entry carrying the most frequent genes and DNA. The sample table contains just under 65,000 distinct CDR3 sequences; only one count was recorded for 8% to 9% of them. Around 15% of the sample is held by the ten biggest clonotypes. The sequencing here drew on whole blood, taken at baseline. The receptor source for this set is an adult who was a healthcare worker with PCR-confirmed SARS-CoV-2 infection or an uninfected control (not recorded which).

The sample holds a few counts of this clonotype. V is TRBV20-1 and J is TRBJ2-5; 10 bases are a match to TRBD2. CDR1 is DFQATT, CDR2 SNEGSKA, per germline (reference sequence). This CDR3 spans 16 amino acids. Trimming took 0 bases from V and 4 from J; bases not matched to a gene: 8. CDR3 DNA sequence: TGCAGTGCTAGAGACCCCAGGACTAGCGGCCCAGAGACCCAGTACTTC. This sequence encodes CSARDPRTSGPETQYF.

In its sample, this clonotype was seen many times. The CDR3 is CASSPSPGLARYF. CDR3 DNA sequence: TGTGCCAGCAGCCCGTCGCCTGGACTAGCTAGGTATTTT. The chain uses TRBV7-3 and TRBJ2-3; 8 bases match TRBD2. Per the germline V gene, CDR1 is SGHTA and CDR2 is FQGTGA. V was clipped by 5 bases and J by 14 bases; unmatched bases: 12. The CDR3 is 13 residues long.

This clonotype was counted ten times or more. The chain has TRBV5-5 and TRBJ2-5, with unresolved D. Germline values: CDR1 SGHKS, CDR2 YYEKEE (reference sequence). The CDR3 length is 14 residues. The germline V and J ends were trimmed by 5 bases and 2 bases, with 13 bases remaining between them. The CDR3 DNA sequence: TGTGCCAGCAGTTCCTTAACTTTTCAAGAGACCCAGTACTTC. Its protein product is CASSSLTFQETQYF.

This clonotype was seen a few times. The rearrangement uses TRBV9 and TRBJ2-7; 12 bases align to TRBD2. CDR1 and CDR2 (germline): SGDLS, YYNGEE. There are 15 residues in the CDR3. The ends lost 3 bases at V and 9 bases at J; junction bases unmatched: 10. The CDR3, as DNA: TGTGCCAGCAGCGGGGGAGGCGGACTAGCGGGACGGCAGTACTTC. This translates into CASSGGGGLAGRQYF. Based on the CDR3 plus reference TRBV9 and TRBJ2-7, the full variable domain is DSGVTQTPKHLITATGQRVTLRCSPRSGDLSVYWYQQSLDQGLQFLIQYYNGEERAKGNILERFSAQQFPDLHSELNLSSLELGDSALYFCASSGGGGLAGRQYFGPGTRLTVT.

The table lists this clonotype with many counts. In DNA form, the CDR3 reads TGTGCCTGGAGTAATGGAAGGAACACTGAAGCTTTCTTT. Translating gives CAWSNGRNTEAFF. V is TRBV30 and J is TRBJ1-1; no reliable D call. This CDR3 has 13 residues. The germline V and J ends were trimmed by 2 bases and 1 base, with 8 bases remaining between them. Germline V lookup: CDR1 GTSNPN, CDR2 SVGIG (reference sequence).

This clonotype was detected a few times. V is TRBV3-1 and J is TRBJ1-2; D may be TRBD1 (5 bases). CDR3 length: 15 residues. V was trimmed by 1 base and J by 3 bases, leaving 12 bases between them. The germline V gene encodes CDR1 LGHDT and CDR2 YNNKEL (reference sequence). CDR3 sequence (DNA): TGTGCCAGCAGCCAAGGTCGGGGCCTTGACTATGGCTACACCTTC. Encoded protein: CASSQGRGLDYGYTF.

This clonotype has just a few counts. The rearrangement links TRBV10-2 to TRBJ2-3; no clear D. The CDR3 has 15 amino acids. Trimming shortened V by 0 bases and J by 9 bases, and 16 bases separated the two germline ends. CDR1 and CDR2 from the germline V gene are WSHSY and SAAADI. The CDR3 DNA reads TGCGCCAGCAGTGAGTCGAGCATAAGAAAAGGGACGCAGTATTTT. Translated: CASSESSIRKGTQYF.

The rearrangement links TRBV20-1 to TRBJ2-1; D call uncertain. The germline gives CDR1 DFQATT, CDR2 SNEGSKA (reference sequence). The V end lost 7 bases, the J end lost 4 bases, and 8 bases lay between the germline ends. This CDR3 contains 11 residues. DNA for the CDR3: TGCAGTGGGGTAGAGTACAATGAGCAGTTCTTC. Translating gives CSGVEYNEQFF.

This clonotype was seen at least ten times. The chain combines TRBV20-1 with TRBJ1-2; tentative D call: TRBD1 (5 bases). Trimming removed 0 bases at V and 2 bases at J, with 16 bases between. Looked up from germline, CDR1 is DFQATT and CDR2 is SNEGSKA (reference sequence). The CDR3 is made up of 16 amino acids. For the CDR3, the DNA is TGCAGTGCTAGAGATGGGACTATGGGGCCAAACTATGGCTACACCTTC. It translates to CSARDGTMGPNYGYTF.

The CDR3 nucleotides read TGTGCCAGCAGCCAAGGGGACAGGGGATCTCGCGGCTACACCTTC. Translation: CASSQGDRGSRGYTF. The chain joins TRBV7-9 to TRBJ1-2, with 10 bases aligning to TRBD1. The junction had 11 bases not matched to a gene; V was cut back by 5 bases and J by 8 bases. The CDR3 contains 15 residues. From germline, CDR1 is SEHNR and CDR2 FQNEAQ (reference sequence).

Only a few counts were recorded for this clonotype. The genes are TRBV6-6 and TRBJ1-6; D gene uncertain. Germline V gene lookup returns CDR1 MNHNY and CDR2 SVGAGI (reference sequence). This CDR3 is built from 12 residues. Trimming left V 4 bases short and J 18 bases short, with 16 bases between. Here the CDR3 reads CASSSFKESYHF. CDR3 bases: TGTGCCAGCAGTTCCTTTAAGGAGTCCTACCACTTT.

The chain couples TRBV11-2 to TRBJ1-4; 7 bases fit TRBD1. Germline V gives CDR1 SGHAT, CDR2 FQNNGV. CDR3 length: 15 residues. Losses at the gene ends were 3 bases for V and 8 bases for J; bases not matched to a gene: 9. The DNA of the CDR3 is TGTGCCAGCAGCTTCCCCAGGGGGAACGTGGAAAAACTGTTTTTT. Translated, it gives CASSFPRGNVEKLFF.

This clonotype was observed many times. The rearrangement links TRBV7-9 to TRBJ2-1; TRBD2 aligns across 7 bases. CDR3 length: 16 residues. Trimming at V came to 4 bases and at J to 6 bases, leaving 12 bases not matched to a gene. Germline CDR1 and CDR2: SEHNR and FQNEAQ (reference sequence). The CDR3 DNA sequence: TGTGCCAGCAGCTCGCGGGACTACAACAACCGCAATGAGCAGTTCTTC. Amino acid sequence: CASSSRDYNNRNEQFF.

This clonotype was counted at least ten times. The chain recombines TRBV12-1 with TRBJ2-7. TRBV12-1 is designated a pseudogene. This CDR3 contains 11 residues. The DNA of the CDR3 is TGTGCCAGCAGCCAACCCCACGAGCAGTACTTC. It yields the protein CASSQPHEQYF.

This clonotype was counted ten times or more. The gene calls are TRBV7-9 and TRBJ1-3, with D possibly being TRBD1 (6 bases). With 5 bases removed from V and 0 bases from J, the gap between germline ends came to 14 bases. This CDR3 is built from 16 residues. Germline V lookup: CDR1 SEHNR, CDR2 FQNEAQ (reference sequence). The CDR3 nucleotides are TGTGCCAGCAGCCCTGGACAGTTTTACTCTGGAAACACCATATATTTT. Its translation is CASSPGQFYSGNTIYF.